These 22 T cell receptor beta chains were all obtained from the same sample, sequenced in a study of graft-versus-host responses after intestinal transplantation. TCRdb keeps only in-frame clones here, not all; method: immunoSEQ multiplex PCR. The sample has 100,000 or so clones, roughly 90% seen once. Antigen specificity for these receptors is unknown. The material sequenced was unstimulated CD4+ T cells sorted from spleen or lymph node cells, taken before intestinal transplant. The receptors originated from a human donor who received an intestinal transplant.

The CDR3 sequence is CASSQAGGPYGYTF. The CDR3 DNA is TGCGCCAGCAGCCAAGCCGGGGGGCCCTATGGCTACACCTTC. V gene TRBV4-1 combines with J gene TRBJ1-2, with D possibly TRBD1 on 6 matching bases. Trimming shortened V by 1 base and J by 4 bases, and 10 bases separated the two germline ends. There are 14 residues in the CDR3. The germline CDR1 and CDR2 sequences are MGHRA and YSYEKL.

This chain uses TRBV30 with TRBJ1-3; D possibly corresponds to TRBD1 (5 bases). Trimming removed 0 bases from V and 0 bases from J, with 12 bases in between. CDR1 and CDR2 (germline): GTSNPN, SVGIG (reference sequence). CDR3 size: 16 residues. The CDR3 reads CAWSVPGTYSGNTIYF. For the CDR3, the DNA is TGTGCCTGGAGTGTACCGGGGACTTACTCTGGAAACACCATATATTTT.

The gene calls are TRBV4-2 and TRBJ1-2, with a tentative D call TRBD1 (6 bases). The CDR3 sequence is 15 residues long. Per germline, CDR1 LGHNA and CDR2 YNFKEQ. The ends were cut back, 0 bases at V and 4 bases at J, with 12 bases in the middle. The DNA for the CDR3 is TGTGCCAGCAGCCAAGATCAACAGGGTACCTATGGCTACACCTTC. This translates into CASSQDQQGTYGYTF.

The CDR3 region has the DNA TGTGCCAGCAGCCAAGATTCAGTCATCTCTGGAAACACCATATATTTT. The encoded protein is CASSQDSVISGNTIYF. V gene TRBV4-2 combines with J gene TRBJ1-3; D gene unclear. The CDR3 has 16 amino acids. The V end was cut by 0 bases, the J end by 0 bases, with 9 bases between. Germline values: CDR1 LGHNA, CDR2 YNFKEQ.

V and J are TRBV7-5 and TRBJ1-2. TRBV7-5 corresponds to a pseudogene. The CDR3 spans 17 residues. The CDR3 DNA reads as TGTGCCAGAAGTGACTTCACGATTCGGAGCGTCGACTATGGCTACACCTTC. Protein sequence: CARSDFTIRSVDYGYTF.

The CDR3 loop reads CASSEGGLAGGLYEEQYF. The CDR3 DNA sequence: TGTGCCAGCAGTGAAGGGGGACTAGCGGGAGGTCTTTACGAGGAGCAGTACTTC. The rearrangement uses TRBV2 and TRBJ2-7; 15 nucleotides agree with TRBD2. There are 18 residues in the CDR3. Germline trimming cut 1 base from V and 7 bases from J; bases unmatched to any gene: 11. Germline assignment: CDR1 SNHLY and CDR2 FYNNEI. The full variable domain, rest sourced from reference TRBV2 and TRBJ2-7, is EPEVTQTPSHQVTQMGQEVILRCVPISNHLYFYWYRQILGQKVEFLVSFYNNEISEKSEIFDDQFSVERPDGSNFTLKIRSTKLEDSAMYFCASSEGGLAGGLYEEQYFGPGTRLTVT.

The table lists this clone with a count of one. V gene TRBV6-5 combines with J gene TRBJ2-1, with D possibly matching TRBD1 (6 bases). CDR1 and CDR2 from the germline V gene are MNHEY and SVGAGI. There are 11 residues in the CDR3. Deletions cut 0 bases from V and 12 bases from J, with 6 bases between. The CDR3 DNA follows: TGTGCCAGCAGTTACTCGGGGGCGCAGTTCTTC. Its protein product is CASSYSGAQFF.

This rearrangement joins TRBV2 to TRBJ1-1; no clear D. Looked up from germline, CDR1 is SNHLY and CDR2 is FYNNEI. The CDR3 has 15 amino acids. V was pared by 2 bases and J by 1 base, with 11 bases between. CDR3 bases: TGTGCCAGCAGTGAACCGGCCCCTAGGAACACTGAAGCTTTCTTT. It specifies CASSEPAPRNTEAFF.

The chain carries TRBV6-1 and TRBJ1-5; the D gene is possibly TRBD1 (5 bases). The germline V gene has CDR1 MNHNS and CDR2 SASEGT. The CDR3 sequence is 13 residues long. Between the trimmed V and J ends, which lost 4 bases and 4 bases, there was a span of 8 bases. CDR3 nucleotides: TGTGCCAGCAGTGCTCAGGGAAATCAGCCCCAGCATTTT. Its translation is CASSAQGNQPQHF.

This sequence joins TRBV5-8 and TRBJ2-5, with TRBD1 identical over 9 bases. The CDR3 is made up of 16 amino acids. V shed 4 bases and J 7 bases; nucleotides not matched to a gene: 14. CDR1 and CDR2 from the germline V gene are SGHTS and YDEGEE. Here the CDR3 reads CASSREGQGPRGTQYF. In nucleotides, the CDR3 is TGTGCCAGCAGCCGAGAGGGACAGGGCCCTCGAGGGACCCAGTACTTC.

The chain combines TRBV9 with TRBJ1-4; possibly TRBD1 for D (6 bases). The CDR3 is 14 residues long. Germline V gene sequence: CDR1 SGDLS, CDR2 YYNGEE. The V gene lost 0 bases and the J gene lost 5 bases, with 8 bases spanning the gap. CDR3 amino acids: CASSVGGGNEKLFF. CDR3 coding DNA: TGTGCCAGCAGCGTAGGAGGGGGAAATGAAAAACTGTTTTTT.

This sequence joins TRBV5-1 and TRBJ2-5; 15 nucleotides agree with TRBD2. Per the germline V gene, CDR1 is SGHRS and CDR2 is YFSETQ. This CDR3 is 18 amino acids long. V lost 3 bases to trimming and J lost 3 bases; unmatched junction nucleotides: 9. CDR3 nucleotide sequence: TGCGCCAGCAGCTCTGGACTAGCGGGAGGGTTTTTAGAAGAGACCCAGTACTTC. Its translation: CASSSGLAGGFLEETQYF.

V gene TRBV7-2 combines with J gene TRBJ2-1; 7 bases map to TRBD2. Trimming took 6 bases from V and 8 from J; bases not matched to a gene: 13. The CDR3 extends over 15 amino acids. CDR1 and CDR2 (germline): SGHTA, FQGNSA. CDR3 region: CASRRAIAGPDEQFF. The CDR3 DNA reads TGTGCCAGCAGGCGGGCGATAGCGGGCCCAGATGAGCAGTTCTTC.

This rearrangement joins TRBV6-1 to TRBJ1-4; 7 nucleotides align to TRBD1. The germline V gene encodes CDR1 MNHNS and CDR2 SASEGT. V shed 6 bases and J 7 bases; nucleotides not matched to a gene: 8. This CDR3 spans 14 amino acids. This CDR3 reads CASRTGSSGEKLFF. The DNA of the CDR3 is TGTGCCAGCAGGACAGGGTCCTCAGGTGAAAAACTGTTTTTT.

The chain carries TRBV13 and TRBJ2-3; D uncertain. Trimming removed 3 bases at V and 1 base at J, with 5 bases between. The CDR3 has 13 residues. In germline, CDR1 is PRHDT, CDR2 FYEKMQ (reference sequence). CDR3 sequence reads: CASSFPGTDTQYF. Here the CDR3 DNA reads TGTGCCAGCAGCTTTCCGGGCACAGATACGCAGTATTTT. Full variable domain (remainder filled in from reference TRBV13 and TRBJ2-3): AAGVIQSPRHLIKEKRETATLKCYPIPRHDTVYWYQQGPGQDPQFLISFYEKMQSDKGSIPDRFSAQQFSDYHSELNMSSLELGDSALYFCASSFPGTDTQYFGPGTRLTVL.

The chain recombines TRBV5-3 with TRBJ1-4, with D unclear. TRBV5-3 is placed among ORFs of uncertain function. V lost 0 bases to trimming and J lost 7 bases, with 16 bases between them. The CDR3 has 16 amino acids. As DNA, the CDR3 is TGTGCCAGAAGCTTGGTGTCGCCTTCTCGGGGTGAAAAACTGTTTTTT. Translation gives CARSLVSPSRGEKLFF.

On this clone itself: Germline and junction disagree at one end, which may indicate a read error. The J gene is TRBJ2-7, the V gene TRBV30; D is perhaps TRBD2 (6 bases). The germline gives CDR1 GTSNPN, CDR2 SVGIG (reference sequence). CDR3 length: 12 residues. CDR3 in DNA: TGTGCCTGGATGCGGGACTCCTACGGGCAGTACTTC. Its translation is CAWMRDSYGQYF.

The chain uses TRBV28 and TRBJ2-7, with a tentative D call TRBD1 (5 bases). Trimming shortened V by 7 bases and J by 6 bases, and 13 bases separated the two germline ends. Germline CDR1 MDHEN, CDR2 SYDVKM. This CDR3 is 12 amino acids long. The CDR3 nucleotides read TGTGCCAGCATGGGGCCGGTTCGCGAGCAGTACTTC. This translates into CASMGPVREQYF.

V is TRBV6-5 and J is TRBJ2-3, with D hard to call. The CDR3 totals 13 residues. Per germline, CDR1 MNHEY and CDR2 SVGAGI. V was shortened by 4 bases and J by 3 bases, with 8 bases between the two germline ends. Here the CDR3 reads CASSSYFTDTQYF. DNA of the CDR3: TGTGCCAGCAGTTCCTATTTTACAGATACGCAGTATTTT.

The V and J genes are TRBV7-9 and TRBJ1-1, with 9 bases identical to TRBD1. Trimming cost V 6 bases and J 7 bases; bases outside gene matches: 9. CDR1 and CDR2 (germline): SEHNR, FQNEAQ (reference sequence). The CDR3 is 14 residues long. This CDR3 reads CASRPGQGDGEAFF. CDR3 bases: TGTGCCAGCAGACCGGGACAGGGAGACGGTGAAGCTTTCTTT. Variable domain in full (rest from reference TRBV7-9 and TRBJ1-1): DTGVSQNPRHKITKRGQNVTFRCDPISEHNRLYWYRQTLGQGPEFLTYFQNEAQLEKSRLLSDRFSAERPKGSFSTLEIQRTEQGDSAMYLCASRPGQGDGEAFFGQGTRLTVV.

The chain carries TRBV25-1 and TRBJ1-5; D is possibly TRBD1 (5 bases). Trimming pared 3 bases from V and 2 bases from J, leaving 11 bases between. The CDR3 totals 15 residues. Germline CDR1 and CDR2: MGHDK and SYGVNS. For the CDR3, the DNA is TGTGCCAGCAGTGATTCCAGGGAGGGCAATCAGCCCCAGCATTTT. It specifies CASSDSREGNQPQHF.

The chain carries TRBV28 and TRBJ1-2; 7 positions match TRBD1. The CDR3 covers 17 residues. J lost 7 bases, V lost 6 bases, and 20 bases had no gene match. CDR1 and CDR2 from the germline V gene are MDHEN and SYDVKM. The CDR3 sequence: CASSLTSTGSVLGGYTF. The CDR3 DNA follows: TGTGCCAGCAGCCTAACCTCGACAGGGAGTGTCCTTGGTGGCTACACCTTC.